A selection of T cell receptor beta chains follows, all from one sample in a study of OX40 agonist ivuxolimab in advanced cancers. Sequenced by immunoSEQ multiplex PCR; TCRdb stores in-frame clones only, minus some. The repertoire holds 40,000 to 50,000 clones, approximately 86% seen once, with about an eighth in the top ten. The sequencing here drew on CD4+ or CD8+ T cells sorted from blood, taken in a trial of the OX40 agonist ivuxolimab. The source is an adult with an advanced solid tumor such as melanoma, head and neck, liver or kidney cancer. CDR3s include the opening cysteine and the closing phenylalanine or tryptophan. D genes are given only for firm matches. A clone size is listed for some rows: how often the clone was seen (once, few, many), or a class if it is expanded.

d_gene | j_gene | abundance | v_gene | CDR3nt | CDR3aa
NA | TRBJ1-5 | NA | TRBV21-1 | TGTGCCAGCAGCAAAGTTTCCGGGACAGGGGTCCAGCCCCAGCATTTT | CASSKVSGTGVQPQHF
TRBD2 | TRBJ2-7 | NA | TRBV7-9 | TGTGCCAGCAGCCCATCAGCGGGAGTCGTCTACGAGCAGTACTTC | CASSPSAGVVYEQYF
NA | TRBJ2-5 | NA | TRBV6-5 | TGTGCCAGCAGTTCCTACATGGGGGAGACCCAGTACTTC | CASSSYMGETQYF
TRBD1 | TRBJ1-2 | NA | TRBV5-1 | TGCGCCAGCAGAATATTTGGGGACAGGGGCACTCCTGGCTACACCTTC | CASRIFGDRGTPGYTF
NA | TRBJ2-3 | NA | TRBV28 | TGTGCCAGCCAAACGATTGAAGCTAGCACAGATACGCAGTATTTT | CASQTIEASTDTQYF
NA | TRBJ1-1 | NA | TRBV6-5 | TGTGCCAGCAGTTACTCGATCGGACTGGGCACTGAAGCTTTCTTT | CASSYSIGLGTEAFF
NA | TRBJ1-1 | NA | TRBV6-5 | TGTGCCAGCAGACAGTCCTTGGGGGGAATCCCTGAAGCTTTCTTT | CASRQSLGGIPEAFF
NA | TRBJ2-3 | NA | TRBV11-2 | TGTGCCAGCCGGGGCGAGTGGGGCACAGATACGCAGTATTTT | CASRGEWGTDTQYF
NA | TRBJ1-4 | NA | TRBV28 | TGTGCCAGCAGTTGGACGGCCCGAGGAGCAACTAATGAAAAACTGTTTTTT | CASSWTARGATNEKLFF
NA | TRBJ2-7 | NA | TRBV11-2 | TGTGCCAGCAGCTCGAGAGCCGAGCAGTACTTC | CASSSRAEQYF
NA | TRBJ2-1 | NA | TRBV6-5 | TGTGCCAGCAGTTACTACCAGGGGCAGGATGAGCAGTTCTTC | CASSYYQGQDEQFF
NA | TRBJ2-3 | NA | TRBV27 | TGTGCCAGCAGAGCACAAAGCCATCTTAGCACAGATACGCAGTATTTT | CASRAQSHLSTDTQYF
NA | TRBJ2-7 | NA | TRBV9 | TGTGCCAGCAGCCCCCGAGTACAGGGAGGCGAGCAGTACTTC | CASSPRVQGGEQYF
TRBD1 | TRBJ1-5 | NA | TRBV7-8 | TGTGCCAGCAGCTTAATGACAGGGAGGAATCAGCCCCAGCATTTT | CASSLMTGRNQPQHF
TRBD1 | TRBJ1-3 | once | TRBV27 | TGTGCCAGCAGTTTATCTCGACAGGGTGGAAACACCATATATTTT | CASSLSRQGGNTIYF
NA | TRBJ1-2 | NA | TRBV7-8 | TGTGCCAGCACCGACAGAGGGGCTGGGTATGGCTACACCTTC | CASTDRGAGYGYTF
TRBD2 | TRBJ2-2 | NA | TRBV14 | TGTGCCAGCAGCCGGAGGGGACTAGAAGGAACCGGGGAGCTGTTTTTT | CASSRRGLEGTGELFF
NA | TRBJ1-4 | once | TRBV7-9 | TGTGCCAGCAGTACCACCGAAGGTGGGGAAAAACTGTTTTTT | CASSTTEGGEKLFF
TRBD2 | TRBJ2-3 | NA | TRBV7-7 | TGTGCTAGCAGTAGGACTAGCGGCACAGAGGGGGATACGCAGTATTTT | CASSRTSGTEGDTQYF
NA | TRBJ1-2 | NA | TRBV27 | TGTGCCAGCAGTTTGGGCAGGCCACTGGATGGCTACACCTTC | CASSLGRPLDGYTF
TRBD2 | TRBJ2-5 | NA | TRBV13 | TGTGCCAGCAGCTTAGGCCTGGGGGGGGAGACCCAGTACTTC | CASSLGLGGETQYF
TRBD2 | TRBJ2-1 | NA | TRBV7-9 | TGTGCCAGCAGCTATAGAGCGGGAGCCCCCAGCAATGAGCAGTTCTTC | CASSYRAGAPSNEQFF
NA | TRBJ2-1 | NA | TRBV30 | TGTGCCTGGAGTCGCGCTGGGAGGTATGAGCAGTTCTTC | CAWSRAGRYEQFF
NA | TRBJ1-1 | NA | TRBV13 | TGTGCCAGCAGCTCCCGACAGATGAACACTGAAGCTTTCTTT | CASSSRQMNTEAFF
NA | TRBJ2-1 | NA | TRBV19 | TGTGCCAGTAGTCCCAAGGGGCGGGAGCAGTTCTTC | CASSPKGREQFF
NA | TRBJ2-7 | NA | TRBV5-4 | TGTGCCAGCAGCTTGGGGAGGGGCAACTCCAGGGTTGAGTTTTTGTACGAGCAGTACTTC | CASSLGRGNSRVEFLYEQYF
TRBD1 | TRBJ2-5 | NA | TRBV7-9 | TGTGCCAGCAGCTTAGCGGGAAGGGGGCTACGAGAGACCCAGTACTTC | CASSLAGRGLRETQYF
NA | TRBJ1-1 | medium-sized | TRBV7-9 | TGTGCCAGCAGCTCAAACTGGGATTCTGAAGCTTTCTTT | CASSSNWDSEAFF
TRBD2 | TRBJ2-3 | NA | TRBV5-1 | TGCGCCAGCAGCCTCAATCCGGGACTAGCGAGAAGCACAGATACGCAGTATTTT | CASSLNPGLARSTDTQYF